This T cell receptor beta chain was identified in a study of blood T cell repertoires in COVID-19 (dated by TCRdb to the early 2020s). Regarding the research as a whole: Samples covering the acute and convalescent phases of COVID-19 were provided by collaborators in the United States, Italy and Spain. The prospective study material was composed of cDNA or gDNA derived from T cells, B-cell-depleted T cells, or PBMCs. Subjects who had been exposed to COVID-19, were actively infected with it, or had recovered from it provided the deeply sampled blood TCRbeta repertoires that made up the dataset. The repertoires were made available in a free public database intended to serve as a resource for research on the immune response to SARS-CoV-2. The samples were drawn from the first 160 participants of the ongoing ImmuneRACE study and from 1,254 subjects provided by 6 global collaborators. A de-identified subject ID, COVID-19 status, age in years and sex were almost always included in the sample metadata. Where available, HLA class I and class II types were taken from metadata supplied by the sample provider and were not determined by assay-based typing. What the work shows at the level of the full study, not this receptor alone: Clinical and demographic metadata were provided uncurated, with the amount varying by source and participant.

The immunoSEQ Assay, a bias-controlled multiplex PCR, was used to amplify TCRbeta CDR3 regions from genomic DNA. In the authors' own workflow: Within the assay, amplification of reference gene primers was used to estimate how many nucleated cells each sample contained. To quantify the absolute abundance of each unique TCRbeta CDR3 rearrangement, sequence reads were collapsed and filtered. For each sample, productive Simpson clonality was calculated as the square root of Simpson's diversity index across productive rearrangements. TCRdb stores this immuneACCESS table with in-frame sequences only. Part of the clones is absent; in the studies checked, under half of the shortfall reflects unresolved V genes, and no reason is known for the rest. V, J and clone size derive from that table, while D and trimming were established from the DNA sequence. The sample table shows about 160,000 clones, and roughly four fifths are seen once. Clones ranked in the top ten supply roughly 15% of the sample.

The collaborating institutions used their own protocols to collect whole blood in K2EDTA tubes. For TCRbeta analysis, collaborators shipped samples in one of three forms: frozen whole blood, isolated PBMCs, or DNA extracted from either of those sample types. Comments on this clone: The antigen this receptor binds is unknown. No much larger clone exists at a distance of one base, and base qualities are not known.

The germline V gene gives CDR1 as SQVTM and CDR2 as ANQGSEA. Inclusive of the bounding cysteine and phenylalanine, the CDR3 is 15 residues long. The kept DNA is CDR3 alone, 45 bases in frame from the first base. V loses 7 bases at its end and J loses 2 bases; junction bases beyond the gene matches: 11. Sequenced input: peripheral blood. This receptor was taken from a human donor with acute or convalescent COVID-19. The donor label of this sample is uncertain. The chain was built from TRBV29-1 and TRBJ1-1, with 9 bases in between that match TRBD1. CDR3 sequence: CSALTTGGLNTEAFF. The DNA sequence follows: TGCAGCGCCCTCACGACAGGGGGACTAAACACTGAAGCTTTCTTT. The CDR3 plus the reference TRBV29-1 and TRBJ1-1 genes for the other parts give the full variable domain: SAVISQKPSRDICQRGTSLTIQCQVDSQVTMMFWYRQQPGQSLTLIATANQGSEATYESGFVIDKFPISRPNLTFSTLTVSNMSPEDSSIYLCSALTTGGLNTEAFFGQGTRLTVV.